This T cell receptor (beta chain) was documented in a study of blood T cell repertoires in COVID-19. For the study at large: Some COVID-19 samples were acute and others convalescent; all came from the United States, Italy and Spain. Sample material is recorded as cDNA or gDNA derived from T cells, B-cell-depleted T cells, or PBMCs.

Germline V gene data show CDR1 as LGHNA and CDR2 as YSLEER. This CDR3 has 17 amino acids. J gave up 4 bases and V 0 bases, and 7 bases lay outside the gene matches. Authors' analysis steps: Amplification from reference gene primers served as the basis for estimated nucleated cell counts. The assay was immunoSEQ multiplex PCR, and TCRdb's table has in-frame clones only and misses some. V and J calls and clone size are as listed in that table; D and trimming were resolved from the DNA. The table has about 90,000 clones, about 90% seen once. Sequenced sample: peripheral blood. This receptor was obtained from a human donor with active COVID-19. The donor label of this sample is uncertain. This chain connects TRBV4-3 to TRBJ1-1; 11 bases agree with TRBD1. The CDR3 reads CASSQEGQGVFGTEAFF. CDR3 in DNA: TGCGCCAGCAGCCAAGAGGGACAGGGGGTTTTTGGCACTGAAGCTTTCTTT.